The clone carrying this T cell receptor (beta chain) has only a few counts. As yet, its antigen is unknown. This entry comes from a study of beta chain features in type 1 diabetes. Per the germline V gene, CDR1 is MNHGY and CDR2 is SAAAGT. This CDR3 spans 16 amino acids. J was trimmed by 0 bases and V by 6 bases; bases with no gene match: 8. Whole-study findings and limits: In all four CD4+ subsets, TCRB CDR3 length was significantly, moderately reduced in type 1 diabetes. Although PCR might favor shorter templates, it would do so equally in patients and controls.

Reverse transcribing all isolated RNA meant expressed TCRB transcripts were sequenced. Clones were sequenced by immunoSEQ multiplex PCR, and TCRdb holds only the in-frame ones, with some missing. This table has 550,000 to 850,000 clones, 10% to 15% appearing once. This receptor was identified in a man younger than 35 with type 1 diabetes. Sequencing was performed on naive CD4+ T cells from blood. The chain recombines TRBV6-8 with TRBJ1-5; 7 nucleotides match TRBD1. The CDR3 loop is CASRPNNRGSNQPQHF. CDR3 coding DNA: TGTGCCAGCAGACCAAATAACAGGGGTAGCAATCAGCCCCAGCATTTT.